These 26 T cell receptor beta chains were sequenced from one sample in a study of monozygotic twins with inflammatory bowel disease. TCRdb re-called the 5' RACE reads; every CDR3 protein appears as one record, without DNA. In all, the sample yields around 450,000 distinct CDR3 sequences. The sequenced material came from blood. These receptors all stem from a human donor with ulcerative colitis or Crohn's disease, or a healthy co-twin of an affected twin (not recorded which).

The rearrangement uses TRBV20-1 and TRBJ2-3. Germline V gene data show CDR1 as DFQATT and CDR2 as SNEGSKA (reference sequence). This CDR3 region has 15 residues. The CDR3 spells CSARFDNAGTDTQYF.

The chain uses TRBV3-1 and TRBJ2-1; TCRdb's assignment of TRBD1 cannot be checked, as there is no DNA. CDR1 and CDR2 from the germline V gene are LGHDT and YNNKEL (reference sequence). This CDR3 is 15 amino acids long. CDR3 region: CASSRGGTGDNEQFF.

The rearrangement uses TRBV6-5 and TRBJ2-2; TCRdb indicates TRBD2, and absent DNA this call remains unverified. CDR3 length: 17 amino acids. Germline assignment: CDR1 MNHEY and CDR2 SVGAGI. Here the CDR3 reads CASSLGGASGRAGELFF.

The chain has TRBV28 and TRBJ1-5. Looked up from germline, CDR1 is MDHEN and CDR2 is SYDVKM. The length of the CDR3 is 12 residues. The CDR3 reads CASGSDNQPQHF.

The genes are TRBV2 and TRBJ2-1; TCRdb gives TRBD2 as the D gene, but with no DNA this cannot be confirmed. The CDR3 extends over 13 amino acids. Looked up from germline, CDR1 is SNHLY and CDR2 is FYNNEI. CDR3: CASRGGWYNEQFF.

The chain combines TRBV30 with TRBJ2-7. The CDR3 runs 12 residues. The V gene's germline CDR1 is GTSNPN and CDR2 SVGIG (reference sequence). The CDR3 loop is CAWSVDSYEQYF.

The chain links TRBV10-3 to TRBJ1-3. This CDR3 contains 12 residues. The germline gives CDR1 ENHRY, CDR2 SYGVKD. CDR3 sequence reads: CATGGTGNTIYF.

This chain connects TRBV5-1 to TRBJ2-5; TCRdb outputs TRBD2, but without DNA this stays unchecked. The CDR3 consists of 13 residues. Germline V CDR1 and CDR2: SGHRS, YFSETQ. The CDR3 reads CASSLLGTETQYF.

The V and J genes are TRBV6-1 and TRBJ2-5; the TRBD1 assignment by TCRdb is unverifiable without DNA. From germline, CDR1 is MNHNS and CDR2 SASEGT. The length of the CDR3 is 14 residues. CDR3 residues: CASSDRGSIETQYF.

The chain employs TRBV9 and TRBJ2-5; TCRdb selects TRBD2, and the lack of DNA leaves this call unchecked. Germline V gene sequence: CDR1 SGDLS, CDR2 YYNGEE. The CDR3 covers 17 residues. CDR3 protein: CASSVAKIAVYQETQYF.

This chain uses TRBV5-1 with TRBJ2-3. Per the germline V gene, CDR1 is SGHRS and CDR2 is YFSETQ. The CDR3 has 17 amino acids. CDR3 amino acids: CASSFSRGTASTDTQYF.

The rearrangement uses TRBV20-1 and TRBJ2-5; checking the TCRdb D call of TRBD1 is not possible without DNA. The length of the CDR3 is 14 residues. From germline, CDR1 is DFQATT and CDR2 SNEGSKA (reference sequence). The CDR3 here is CSADDRGRQETQYF.

The V gene is TRBV7-2, the J gene TRBJ2-5. The CDR3 contains 15 residues. CDR1 is SGHTA, CDR2 FQGNSA, per germline. This chain's CDR3 is CASSLEKTVQETQYF.

V is TRBV12-5 and J is TRBJ1-2; the TCRdb call, TRBD1, lacks DNA for checking. CDR1 and CDR2 from the germline V gene are LGHNT and FRNRAP. This CDR3 spans 12 amino acids. Here the CDR3 reads CASGLVHRGYTF.

The rearrangement links TRBV24-1 to TRBJ1-1. CDR1 is KGHDR, CDR2 SFDVKD, per germline. CDR3 length: 15 amino acids. The CDR3 reads CATSDYPARGAEAFF.

This chain joins TRBV30 and TRBJ2-2; absent DNA, TCRdb's TRBD1 call cannot be checked. The CDR3 has 17 amino acids. Germline values: CDR1 GTSNPN, CDR2 SVGIG (reference sequence). CDR3 amino acids: CAWRDLRQGWVTGELFF. The full variable domain, in which reference TRBV30 and TRBJ2-2 provide the parts outside the CDR3, is SQTIHQWPATLVQPVGSPLSLECTVEGTSNPNLYWYRQAAGRGLQLLFYSVGIGQISSEVPQNLSASRPQDRQFILSSKKLLLSDSGFYLCAWRDLRQGWVTGELFFGEGSRLTVL.

V gene TRBV29-1 combines with J gene TRBJ1-1. Germline V lookup: CDR1 SQVTM, CDR2 ANQGSEA. This CDR3 is 12 amino acids long. CDR3 protein: CSVKGSNTEAFF.

This chain connects TRBV7-2 to TRBJ2-1; TCRdb picks TRBD2, but there is no DNA to check that call. Germline assignment: CDR1 SGHTA and CDR2 FQGNSA. The CDR3 spans 14 residues. The CDR3 sequence is CASSFGGLYNEQFF. Based on the CDR3 plus reference TRBV7-2 and TRBJ2-1, the full variable domain is GAGVSQSPSNKVTEKGKDVELRCDPISGHTALYWYRQSLGQGLEFLIYFQGNSAPDKSGLPSDRFSAERTGGSVSTLTIQRTQQEDSAVYLCASSFGGLYNEQFFGPGTRLTVL.

The V gene is TRBV18, the J gene TRBJ2-1; the D gene TCRdb calls, TRBD1, cannot be checked with no DNA. Germline CDR1 is KGHSH and CDR2 is LQKENI. This CDR3 is built from 15 residues. CDR3 protein: CASSPPGQGHNEQFF.

The chain couples TRBV5-1 to TRBJ1-3; TCRdb selects TRBD1, and the lack of DNA leaves this call unchecked. This CDR3 has 15 amino acids. Germline-derived CDR1 and CDR2 are SGHRS and YFSETQ. Here the CDR3 reads CASSLIGGEGNTIYF.

The chain recombines TRBV7-9 with TRBJ1-2. Germline V gene lookup returns CDR1 SEHNR and CDR2 FQNEAQ (reference sequence). The CDR3 has 15 amino acids. CDR3: CASSLAGSVGDGYTF.

The chain links TRBV5-6 to TRBJ2-1; without DNA, the TCRdb call of TRBD1 cannot be checked. Germline-derived CDR1 and CDR2 are SGHDT and YYEEEE. This CDR3 is built from 15 residues. The chain's CDR3 is CASSGTGARYNEQFF.

This chain joins TRBV9 and TRBJ1-5. The CDR3 is made up of 13 amino acids. Germline V gene lookup returns CDR1 SGDLS and CDR2 YYNGEE. The CDR3 here is CASSPTAGQPQHF.

CDR3 sequence: CSAAGQGAYEQYF. This rearrangement joins TRBV20-1 to TRBJ2-7; there is no DNA to check the TCRdb D call of TRBD1. This CDR3 has 13 amino acids. From germline, CDR1 is DFQATT and CDR2 SNEGSKA (reference sequence).

The CDR3 here is CSASVSGKSNTEAFF. V gene TRBV20-1 combines with J gene TRBJ1-1. Germline V gene sequence: CDR1 DFQATT, CDR2 SNEGSKA (reference sequence). The CDR3 has 15 amino acids.

The V gene is TRBV18, the J gene TRBJ1-1. Germline-derived CDR1 and CDR2 are KGHSH and LQKENI. The CDR3 extends over 13 amino acids. The CDR3 sequence: CASSSALNAEAFF. Variable domain in full (rest from reference TRBV18 and TRBJ1-1): NAGVMQNPRHLVRRRGQEARLRCSPMKGHSHVYWYRQLPEEGLKFMVYLQKENIIDESGMPKERFSAEFPKEGPSILRIQQVVRGDSAAYFCASSSALNAEAFFGQGTRLTVV.